These 30 T cell receptor beta chains were all obtained from the same sample, sequenced in a study of T cell responses to AZD1222 COVID-19 vaccine. Profiling relied on immunoSEQ multiplex PCR, and the TCRdb table lists in-frame clones only, not all of them. Here the sample spans 75,000 to 95,000 clones, under 90% being singletons. Sequenced material: peripheral blood, taken on day 0 of MenACWY control vaccination. These receptors all come from an adult in good health.

The chain employs TRBV27 and TRBJ1-4, with D maybe TRBD1 (6 bases). The CDR3 runs to 14 residues. Germline assignment: CDR1 MNHEY and CDR2 SMNVEV (reference sequence). V lost 6 bases and J lost 8, with 16 bases in between. CDR3 sequence reads: CASSSQGVMEKLFF. Written as DNA, the CDR3 is TGTGCCAGCAGCTCACAGGGAGTGATGGAAAAACTGTTTTTT. Using reference TRBV27 and TRBJ1-4 for the parts outside the CDR3, the full variable domain is EAQVTQNPRYLITVTGKKLTVTCSQNMNHEYMSWYRQDPGLGLRQIYYSMNVEVTDKGDVPEGYKVSRKEKRNFPLILESPSPNQTSLYFCASSSQGVMEKLFFGSGTQLSVL.

The chain joins TRBV11-2 to TRBJ1-1; no firm D call. Deletions cut 5 bases from V and 8 bases from J, with 6 bases between. Germline V gene lookup returns CDR1 SGHAT and CDR2 FQNNGV. There are 10 residues in the CDR3. CDR3 bases: TGTGCCAGCAGCGCTTTAGAAGCTTTCTTT. Residues: CASSALEAFF.

The genes are TRBV9 and TRBJ2-5; D gene unclear. Germline CDR1 is SGDLS and CDR2 is YYNGEE. The CDR3 length is 18 residues. The V end was cut by 0 bases, the J end by 2 bases, with 20 bases between. The CDR3 sequence: CASSVGVGQAPFQETQYF. As DNA, the CDR3 is TGTGCCAGCAGCGTAGGGGTCGGGCAGGCACCGTTTCAAGAGACCCAGTACTTC.

This clone was observed a single time. The chain employs TRBV7-3 and TRBJ2-3; the D gene could be TRBD1 or TRBD2 (5 bases each). Germline V gives CDR1 SGHTA, CDR2 FQGTGA. The V end lost 11 bases, the J end lost 2 bases, and 14 bases lay between the germline ends. This CDR3 is built from 13 residues. DNA of the CDR3: TGTGCCCCCAGAGAGGGGTACACAGATACGCAGTATTTT. This encodes CAPREGYTDTQYF.

The chain joins TRBV2 to TRBJ1-5, with D perhaps TRBD1 (6 bases). With 6 bases removed from V and 1 base from J, the gap between germline ends came to 10 bases. The CDR3 extends over 14 amino acids. Germline V gene sequence: CDR1 SNHLY, CDR2 FYNNEI. Here the CDR3 DNA reads TGTGCCAGCAGGCGGACAGCCAGCAATCAGCCCCAGCATTTT. It encodes CASRRTASNQPQHF.

V and J are TRBV9 and TRBJ2-1, with unresolved D. Per germline, CDR1 SGDLS and CDR2 YYNGEE. The CDR3 totals 14 residues. Trimming removed 0 bases at V and 5 bases at J, with 9 bases between. CDR3 region: CASSVGVENNEQFF. CDR3 DNA: TGTGCCAGCAGCGTAGGGGTAGAGAACAATGAGCAGTTCTTC.

The CDR3 DNA is TGCAGCGGGCGGACAGGGGGCAGGTCCGGGGAGCTGTTTTTT. Translating gives CSGRTGGRSGELFF. J is TRBJ2-2 and V is TRBV29-1, with 11 positions matching TRBD1. Per germline, CDR1 SQVTM and CDR2 ANQGSEA. V trimming: 7 bases; J trimming: 6 bases; junction bases outside the gene matches: 7. The CDR3 sequence is 14 residues long.

This clone came up a few times. The sample holds other DNA sequences that translate to the same CDR3. J is TRBJ2-3 and V is TRBV24-1; TRBD2 matches 10 bases. The CDR3 is made up of 15 amino acids. After removal of 4 bases from V and 5 bases from J, the junction contained 5 bases not matched to a gene. Germline V gene data show CDR1 as KGHDR and CDR2 as SFDVKD. The CDR3 is CATSDPSGGRDTQYF. DNA of the CDR3: TGTGCCACCAGTGACCCTAGCGGGGGAAGAGATACGCAGTATTTT.

This clone was detected once. The genes are TRBV6-2 or TRBV6-3 and TRBJ2-1; D not certain. Trimming took 6 bases from V and 0 from J, leaving 9 bases between them. Germline values: CDR1 MNHEY, CDR2 SVGEGT. There are 14 residues in the CDR3. The CDR3 sequence is CASRYKSSYNEQFF. Here the CDR3 DNA reads TGTGCCAGCAGGTACAAGAGCTCCTACAATGAGCAGTTCTTC.

The CDR3, as DNA: TGTGCCAGCAGCTTCCAGGGAATGAATACAGATACGCAGTATTTT. This codes for CASSFQGMNTDTQYF. The chain couples TRBV11-1 to TRBJ2-3, with a tentative D call TRBD1 (5 bases). Trimming pared 3 bases from V and 3 bases from J, leaving 13 bases between. The germline CDR1 and CDR2 sequences are SGHAT and FQDESV (reference sequence). This CDR3 has 15 residues.

The genes are TRBV3-1 (or the pseudogene TRBV3-2) and TRBJ2-1; tentative D call: TRBD2 (6 bases). Germline lookup yields CDR1 LGHDT and CDR2 YNNKEL (reference sequence). Between the trimmed V and J ends, which lost 6 bases and 4 bases, there was a span of 22 bases. The CDR3 has 17 residues. The CDR3 bases are TGTGCCAGCAGTTCAACATCCCGGGCAGCGGGTTACAATGAGCAGTTCTTC. This sequence encodes CASSSTSRAAGYNEQFF.

This clone has more than one count but fewer than ten. The chain is built from TRBV5-6 and TRBJ1-5; 8 positions match TRBD1. Germline V gene lookup returns CDR1 SGHDT and CDR2 YYEEEE. This CDR3 is 15 amino acids long. Unmatched junction bases numbered 8, after V lost 2 bases and J lost 7 bases. The CDR3 nucleotides are TGTGCCAGCAGCTTCAAGCAGGGGGCATGGCAGCCCCAGCATTTT. Protein product: CASSFKQGAWQPQHF.

V and J are TRBV2 and TRBJ2-1; 9 nucleotides agree with TRBD1. The ends lost 5 bases at V and 4 bases at J; junction bases unmatched: 6. From germline, CDR1 is SNHLY and CDR2 FYNNEI. The CDR3 spans 15 residues. The CDR3 loop is CASSRTGAIYNEQFF. CDR3 sequence (DNA): TGTGCCAGCAGTCGGACAGGGGCTATATACAATGAGCAGTTCTTC.

This chain connects TRBV4-1 to TRBJ1-1; 7 bases are shared with TRBD1. Losses at the gene ends were 3 bases for V and 4 bases for J; bases not matched to a gene: 2. Germline-derived CDR1 and CDR2 are MGHRA and YSYEKL. CDR3 size: 13 residues. The CDR3 here is CASSHDRVTEAFF. The CDR3 DNA reads TGCGCCAGCAGCCACGACAGGGTCACTGAAGCTTTCTTT.

V and J are TRBV5-4 and TRBJ2-1; the match to TRBD1 covers 9 bases. Germline CDR1 reads SGHNT; CDR2 reads YYREEE (reference sequence). The CDR3 contains 15 residues. The V gene end was trimmed by 0 bases and the J gene end by 5 bases; junction bases not matched to a gene: 3. CDR3 nucleotide sequence: TGTGCCAGCAGCTTGGACAGGGGGCAGAACAATGAGCAGTTCTTC. It yields the protein CASSLDRGQNNEQFF.

This clone was counted a few times. The V and J genes are TRBV30 and TRBJ1-2; TRBD1 might be the D (5 bases). The CDR3 sequence is 13 residues long. Trimming cost V 0 bases and J 4 bases, with 9 bases left between them. CDR1 is GTSNPN, CDR2 SVGIG, per germline (reference sequence). CDR3 coding DNA: TGTGCCTGGAGTGTGGGACCGACCTATGGCTACACCTTC. Protein sequence: CAWSVGPTYGYTF.

The chain combines TRBV5-5 with TRBJ2-7; D tentatively fits TRBD1 or TRBD2 (6 bases each). Trimming pared 6 bases from V and 4 bases from J, leaving 23 bases between. CDR1 and CDR2 from the germline V gene are SGHKS and YYEKEE (reference sequence). The CDR3 sequence is 16 residues long. CDR3 sequence: CASTPRGQGLVYEQYF. For the CDR3, the DNA is TGTGCCAGCACCCCCCGGGGGCAGGGCTTAGTTTACGAGCAGTACTTC.

This rearrangement joins TRBV27 to TRBJ2-5; TRBD2 matches 11 bases. From germline, CDR1 is MNHEY and CDR2 SMNVEV (reference sequence). V shed 5 bases and J 3 bases; nucleotides not matched to a gene: 5. The CDR3 sequence is 15 residues long. CDR3 loop: CASSNSGGAKETQYF. The CDR3 region has the DNA TGTGCCAGCAGTAATAGCGGGGGGGCTAAAGAGACCCAGTACTTC.

The chain combines TRBV5-1 with TRBJ2-7, with a possible D match to TRBD1 (6 bases). The CDR3 contains 15 residues. V was cut by 2 bases and J by 3 bases, with 15 bases left in between. Germline V lookup: CDR1 SGHRS, CDR2 YFSETQ. This CDR3 is CASSLNPTGLYEQYF. The CDR3 DNA is TGCGCCAGCAGCTTAAACCCTACAGGGCTCTACGAGCAGTACTTC.

The chain is built from TRBV2 and TRBJ2-1; 10 bases fit TRBD1. Germline V gene data show CDR1 as SNHLY and CDR2 as FYNNEI. Unmatched junction bases numbered 7, after V lost 5 bases and J lost 0 bases. The CDR3 totals 17 residues. In DNA form, the CDR3 reads TGTGCCAGCAGTTGGACAGGGGGGCGAAGCTCCTACAATGAGCAGTTCTTC. It translates to CASSWTGGRSSYNEQFF. Supplemented by reference TRBV2 and TRBJ2-1, the full variable domain reads EPEVTQTPSHQVTQMGQEVILRCVPISNHLYFYWYRQILGQKVEFLVSFYNNEISEKSEIFDDQFSVERPDGSNFTLKIRSTKLEDSAMYFCASSWTGGRSSYNEQFFGPGTRLTVL.

The rearrangement uses TRBV6-5 and TRBJ2-1; D call uncertain. The CDR3 runs 12 residues. The V gene's germline CDR1 is MNHEY and CDR2 SVGAGI. V lost 5 bases and J 15 bases, leaving 17 bases between the germline ends. The CDR3 loop is CASSLMAGPPFF. Here the CDR3 DNA reads TGTGCCAGCAGTCTTATGGCCGGACCGCCGTTCTTC.

The V gene is TRBV7-2, the J gene TRBJ1-1, with 7 bases identical to TRBD1. CDR1 and CDR2 (germline): SGHTA, FQGNSA. V shed 4 bases and J 3 bases; nucleotides not matched to a gene: 5. The CDR3 is made up of 14 amino acids. The CDR3 loop is CASSSKGQYTEAFF. The CDR3 DNA follows: TGTGCCAGCAGCTCGAAGGGACAGTACACTGAAGCTTTCTTT.

A single count supports this clone. This sample includes further DNA sequences coding for the same CDR3. V is TRBV27 and J is TRBJ2-2, with D maybe TRBD1 (6 bases). Germline CDR1 and CDR2: MNHEY and SMNVEV (reference sequence). This CDR3 has 13 amino acids. V gave up 2 bases and J gave up 5 bases, with 6 bases separating them. The CDR3 loop is CASSLGQTGELFF. The CDR3, as DNA: TGTGCCAGCAGTTTAGGACAGACCGGGGAGCTGTTTTTT.

The CDR3 nucleotides are TGTGCCAGCAGTCGGACAGGGGGCCACTACGAGCAGTACTTC. It codes for CASSRTGGHYEQYF. The rearrangement uses TRBV6-2 or TRBV6-3 and TRBJ2-7; 11 nucleotides line up with TRBD1. Looked up from germline, CDR1 is MNHEY and CDR2 is SVGEGT. The trim removed 5 bases at V and 3 bases at J, leaving 3 bases unmatched. The CDR3 covers 14 residues.

The rearrangement links TRBV6-2 or TRBV6-3 to TRBJ1-2; tentatively, D is TRBD1 (5 bases). The germline CDR1 and CDR2 sequences are MNHEY and SVGEGT. Trimming took 4 bases from V and 2 from J, leaving 8 bases between them. This CDR3 has 13 residues. The chain's CDR3 is CASSSPGNYGYTF. CDR3 DNA sequence: TGTGCCAGCAGTTCGCCAGGGAACTATGGCTACACCTTC.

J is TRBJ2-1 and V is TRBV15; 7 positions match TRBD1. The CDR3 consists of 18 residues. After removal of 7 bases from V and 7 bases from J, the junction contained 22 bases not matched to a gene. CDR1 and CDR2 from the germline V gene are LNHNV and YYDKDF (reference sequence). CDR3: CATNKGGLAGTGPNEQFF. DNA of the CDR3: TGTGCCACCAACAAAGGGGGCCTCGCAGGAACAGGGCCAAATGAGCAGTTCTTC.

The chain is built from TRBV29-1 and TRBJ2-6; 8 positions match TRBD1. The CDR3 sequence is 17 residues long. CDR1 and CDR2 (germline): SQVTM, ANQGSEA. Losses at the gene ends were 1 base for V and 0 bases for J; bases not matched to a gene: 5. The DNA of the CDR3 is TGCAGCGTTGAAGCGGCAGGGGGCTCCTCTGGGGCCAACGTCCTGACTTTC. It encodes CSVEAAGGSSGANVLTF. The full variable domain, its missing parts supplied by reference TRBV29-1 and TRBJ2-6, is SAVISQKPSRDICQRGTSLTIQCQVDSQVTMMFWYRQQPGQSLTLIATANQGSEATYESGFVIDKFPISRPNLTFSTLTVSNMSPEDSSIYLCSVEAAGGSSGANVLTFGAGSRLTVL.

CDR3 sequence reads: CASSHSGEGYGYTF. The CDR3 nucleotides read TGTGCCAGCAGCCATTCGGGGGAGGGCTATGGCTACACCTTC. The chain is built from TRBV3-1 (or the pseudogene TRBV3-2) and TRBJ1-2; D may be TRBD1 (5 bases). The CDR3 sequence is 14 residues long. Deletions cut 3 bases from V and 4 bases from J, with 12 bases between. Germline assignment: CDR1 LGHDT and CDR2 YNNKEL (reference sequence).

The gene calls are TRBV6-6 and TRBJ2-1; TRBD1 aligns across 7 bases. V shed 10 bases, J shed 8 bases, and the junction held 14 bases outside the gene matches. Looked up from germline, CDR1 is MNHNY and CDR2 is SVGAGI (reference sequence). This CDR3 is 14 amino acids long. CDR3 nucleotide sequence: TGTGCCACCTCACAAGGGGGCATGGGAGATGAGCAGTTCTTC. It translates to CATSQGGMGDEQFF.

The CDR3 spells CASSQDGGGTGSYEQYF. CDR3 sequence (DNA): TGTGCCAGCAGCCAAGACGGTGGTGGGACAGGCTCCTACGAGCAGTACTTC. The chain employs TRBV14 and TRBJ2-7, with 8 positions matching TRBD1. The junction had 7 bases not matched to a gene; V was cut back by 0 bases and J by 0 bases. The CDR3 length is 17 residues. Germline CDR1 and CDR2: SGHDN and FVKESK.